This TCR beta chain came from a study of blood T cells in healthy people across ages. The amount of total RNA extracted per sample was at least 5.5 micrograms. Trimming took 5 bases from V and 3 from J; bases not matched to a gene: 6. CDR3 size: 15 residues. Germline CDR1 and CDR2: SNHLY and FYNNEI. Using a J-beta primer mix together with a sample-barcoded 5' primer, a second PCR was run for about 7 to 12 cycles. TCRdb itself ran the 5' RACE reads through MiXCR, one entry per CDR3 protein. The sample contains about 1.4 million distinct CDR3 sequences, around 59% of which appear only once. J is TRBJ1-2 and V is TRBV2; TRBD1 matches at 10 bases. Sequencing input: blood. This receptor was obtained from a man younger than 35 in good health. As DNA, the CDR3 is TGTGCCAGCAGTCCCCAGACAGGGGGCGACTATGGCTACACCTTC. Amino acid sequence: CASSPQTGGDYGYTF.